This is a list of T cell receptor beta chains from one sample in a study of blood T cell repertoires in COVID-19. Sequencing was performed with immunoSEQ multiplex PCR; in TCRdb, only in-frame clones are kept and a portion is missing. Among roughly 190,000 clones, about four fifths were seen once, and the ten largest hold approximately 6.9%. The source material was peripheral blood. The receptors shown here come from a man in his fifties or sixties with acute or convalescent COVID-19. The conserved cysteine and the conserved F or W are not part of the CDR3 here. Fields, in order: D gene, V gene, clone size, CDR3 protein. The D gene is left open where the match is weak. The size entry is marked missing in some rows and otherwise reads once, few, many or a size class.

d_call: -; v_call: TRBV7-2; clone_size: once; cdr3_aa: ASSLGSGLDTQY
d_call: TRBD1; v_call: TRBV19; clone_size: -; cdr3_aa: ASSGQEVSGYT
d_call: TRBD2; v_call: TRBV4-1; clone_size: -; cdr3_aa: ASSPFQGGSYEQY
d_call: TRBD2; v_call: TRBV3-1/TRBV3-2; clone_size: -; cdr3_aa: ASSQDRGLAGEGDEQF
d_call: TRBD1; v_call: TRBV12-5; clone_size: once; cdr3_aa: ASGQGGSGNTIY
d_call: TRBD1; v_call: TRBV6-5; clone_size: -; cdr3_aa: ASRPGTGNTEAF
d_call: -; v_call: TRBV11-2; clone_size: few; cdr3_aa: ASSLGSGSGNYNEQF
d_call: -; v_call: TRBV6-2/TRBV6-3; clone_size: medium-sized; cdr3_aa: ASSQASYEQY
d_call: TRBD2; v_call: TRBV27; clone_size: -; cdr3_aa: ASSLEGAGATGELF
d_call: TRBD2; v_call: TRBV9; clone_size: -; cdr3_aa: ASSPSGGQSTDTQY
d_call: -; v_call: TRBV5-4; clone_size: -; cdr3_aa: ASSLGGSDLADTQY
d_call: -; v_call: TRBV3-1/TRBV3-2; clone_size: few; cdr3_aa: ASSQVVRDTQY
d_call: TRBD2; v_call: TRBV7-9; clone_size: -; cdr3_aa: ASSSPSGRTDTQY
d_call: TRBD2; v_call: TRBV29-1; clone_size: -; cdr3_aa: SVRGTSGDGDTQY
d_call: -; v_call: TRBV4-3; clone_size: -; cdr3_aa: ASSQTGQFYNEQF
d_call: TRBD1; v_call: TRBV18; clone_size: -; cdr3_aa: ASSPTGVRSDTQY
d_call: TRBD1; v_call: TRBV5-1; clone_size: -; cdr3_aa: ASSTGTGGSGYGYT
d_call: -; v_call: TRBV10-2; clone_size: few; cdr3_aa: ASALANEQF
d_call: -; v_call: TRBV4-1; clone_size: -; cdr3_aa: ASSQEQRQGDEQY
d_call: -; v_call: TRBV4-3; clone_size: few; cdr3_aa: ASSQATVTGELF
d_call: TRBD2; v_call: TRBV6-5; clone_size: -; cdr3_aa: ASRPGGLGGETQY
d_call: TRBD1; v_call: TRBV15; clone_size: -; cdr3_aa: ATSPITGGGIQY
d_call: TRBD1; v_call: TRBV11-2; clone_size: -; cdr3_aa: ASSLLPPATGSLSSPLH
d_call: TRBD1; v_call: TRBV5-1; clone_size: -; cdr3_aa: ASSHSTGVGSNQPQH
d_call: TRBD1; v_call: TRBV6-5; clone_size: -; cdr3_aa: ASSQRQGARGYT
d_call: -; v_call: TRBV6-6; clone_size: -; cdr3_aa: ASKGPEGMGAEAF
d_call: TRBD2; v_call: TRBV10-3; clone_size: -; cdr3_aa: AISESGGGHGAYYEQY
d_call: -; v_call: TRBV24-1; clone_size: -; cdr3_aa: ATSATQGQPQH
d_call: -; v_call: TRBV3-1/TRBV3-2; clone_size: -; cdr3_aa: ASSQGNNYGYT
d_call: TRBD2; v_call: TRBV15; clone_size: -; cdr3_aa: ATSRGLTSGLYNEQF
d_call: TRBD2; v_call: TRBV11-2; clone_size: -; cdr3_aa: ASSTPAGGGEQF
d_call: -; v_call: TRBV6-1; clone_size: -; cdr3_aa: ASCDQLNQPQH
d_call: -; v_call: TRBV29-1; clone_size: few; cdr3_aa: SVAPRGSTDTQY
d_call: TRBD2; v_call: TRBV19; clone_size: -; cdr3_aa: ASSAAGGPAGELF
d_call: TRBD1; v_call: TRBV5-1; clone_size: -; cdr3_aa: ASSFRDRTDTQY
d_call: TRBD1; v_call: TRBV7-9; clone_size: -; cdr3_aa: ASSLEGGTYEQY
d_call: -; v_call: TRBV6-5; clone_size: -; cdr3_aa: ASSYETPGANVLT
d_call: -; v_call: TRBV27; clone_size: few; cdr3_aa: AKAGDTNQPQH
d_call: TRBD1; v_call: TRBV19; clone_size: -; cdr3_aa: AVNRGLSNQPQH
d_call: TRBD1; v_call: TRBV9; clone_size: -; cdr3_aa: ASSIGPGTGGGYEKLF
d_call: -; v_call: TRBV30; clone_size: -; cdr3_aa: ACNGKRTDTQY
d_call: TRBD1; v_call: TRBV7-9; clone_size: -; cdr3_aa: ASSGQGGTEAF
d_call: -; v_call: TRBV2; clone_size: once; cdr3_aa: ASSQDSVNEKLF
d_call: TRBD2; v_call: TRBV9; clone_size: few; cdr3_aa: ASSVGVGTSGKGAQETQY
d_call: -; v_call: TRBV10-3; clone_size: few; cdr3_aa: AIKLGPTGELF
d_call: -; v_call: TRBV18; clone_size: -; cdr3_aa: ASSPTGQSTDTQY